This TCR beta chain originates from a study of radiation and T cells in renal cell carcinoma. General observations from the study: Sampling covered only around 0.98 g of each tumor.

Germline V CDR1 and CDR2: SGHAT, FQNNGV. There are 16 residues in the CDR3. V dropped 2 bases and J dropped 2; count of bases not matched to a gene: 6. Remarks on this clone: Its antigen is undetermined.

Treatment reported: treatment-naive control, cytoreductive nephrectomy. Sequenced control tumors were from about a dozen males and a few females, median age roughly 50. Clones were read by immunoSEQ multiplex PCR, and TCRdb kept only the in-frame ones, dropping some. Altogether more than 10,000 clones are present, about 65% being singletons, with the ten largest covering roughly 20%. This TCR derives from a woman aged 80 or over with renal cell carcinoma. The V and J genes are TRBV11-2 and TRBJ1-3; 7 bases are shared with TRBD1. This specimen was tumor tissue, taken from a patient whose treatment was nephrectomy without radiotherapy. Here the CDR3 reads CASSLLRGRTGNTIYF. The CDR3 nucleotides are TGTGCCAGCAGCTTACTAAGGGGGCGGACTGGAAACACCATATATTTT.